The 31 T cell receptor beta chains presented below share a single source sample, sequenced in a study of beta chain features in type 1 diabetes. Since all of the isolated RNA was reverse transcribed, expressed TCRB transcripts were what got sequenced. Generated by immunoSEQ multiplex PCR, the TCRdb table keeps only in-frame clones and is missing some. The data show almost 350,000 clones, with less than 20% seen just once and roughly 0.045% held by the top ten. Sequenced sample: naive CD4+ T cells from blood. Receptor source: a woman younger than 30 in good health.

CDR3 DNA sequence: TGTGCCTGGAGTCCGACAGGGTTCGAGCAGTACTTC. Its translation is CAWSPTGFEQYF. V gene TRBV30 combines with J gene TRBJ2-7; TRBD1 aligns across 7 bases. The CDR3 totals 12 residues. Trimming removed 2 bases from V and 6 bases from J; junction bases left unmatched: 4. Germline V gene lookup returns CDR1 GTSNPN and CDR2 SVGIG (reference sequence).

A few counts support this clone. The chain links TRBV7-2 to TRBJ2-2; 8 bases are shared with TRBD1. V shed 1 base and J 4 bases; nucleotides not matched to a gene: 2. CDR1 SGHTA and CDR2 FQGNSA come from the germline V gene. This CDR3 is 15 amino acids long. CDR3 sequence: CASSLVDRGTGELFF. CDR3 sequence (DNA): TGTGCCAGCAGCTTAGTTGACAGGGGCACCGGGGAGCTGTTTTTT. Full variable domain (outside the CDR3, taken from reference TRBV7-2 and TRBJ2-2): GAGVSQSPSNKVTEKGKDVELRCDPISGHTALYWYRQSLGQGLEFLIYFQGNSAPDKSGLPSDRFSAERTGGSVSTLTIQRTQQEDSAVYLCASSLVDRGTGELFFGEGSRLTVL.

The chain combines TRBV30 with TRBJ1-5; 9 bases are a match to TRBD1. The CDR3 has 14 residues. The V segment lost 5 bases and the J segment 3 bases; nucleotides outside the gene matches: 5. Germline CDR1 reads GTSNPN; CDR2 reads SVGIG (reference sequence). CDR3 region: CAWGTGIINQPQHF. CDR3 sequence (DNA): TGTGCCTGGGGGACAGGGATAATCAATCAGCCCCAGCATTTT.

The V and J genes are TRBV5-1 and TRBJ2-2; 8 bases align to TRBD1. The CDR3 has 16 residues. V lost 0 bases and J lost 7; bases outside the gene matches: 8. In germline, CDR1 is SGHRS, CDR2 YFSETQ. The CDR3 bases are TGCGCCAGCAGCTTGGAGGGTCAGGGGGCGATCGGGGAGCTGTTTTTT. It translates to CASSLEGQGAIGELFF.

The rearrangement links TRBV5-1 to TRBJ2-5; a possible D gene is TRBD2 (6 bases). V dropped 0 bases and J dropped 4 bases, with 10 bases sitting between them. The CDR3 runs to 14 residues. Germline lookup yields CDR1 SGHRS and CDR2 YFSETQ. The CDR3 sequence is CASSLGGGLETQYF. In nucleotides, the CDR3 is TGCGCCAGCAGCTTGGGAGGAGGGTTAGAGACCCAGTACTTC.

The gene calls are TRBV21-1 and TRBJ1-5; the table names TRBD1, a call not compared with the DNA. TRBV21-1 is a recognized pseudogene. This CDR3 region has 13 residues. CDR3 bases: TGTGCCGGACAAGACAGGGTCCTTCAGCCCCAGCATTTT. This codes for CAGQDRVLQPQHF.

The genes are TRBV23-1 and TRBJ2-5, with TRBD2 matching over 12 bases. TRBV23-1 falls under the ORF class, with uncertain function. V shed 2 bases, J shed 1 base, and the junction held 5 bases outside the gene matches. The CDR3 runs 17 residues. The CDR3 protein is CASSQTSGRRTQETQYF. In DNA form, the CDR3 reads TGCGCCAGCAGTCAAACTAGCGGGAGGAGGACCCAAGAGACCCAGTACTTC.

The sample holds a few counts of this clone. CDR3 DNA: TGTGCCAGCAGCTTGTGGACGGGGGGGCCCGGCAATGAGCAGTTCTTC. Translation: CASSLWTGGPGNEQFF. The chain uses TRBV7-8 and TRBJ2-1; the match to TRBD2 covers 8 bases. Losses at the gene ends were 3 bases for V and 6 bases for J; bases not matched to a gene: 10. The CDR3 has 16 residues. The germline V gene has CDR1 SGHVS and CDR2 FQNEAQ.

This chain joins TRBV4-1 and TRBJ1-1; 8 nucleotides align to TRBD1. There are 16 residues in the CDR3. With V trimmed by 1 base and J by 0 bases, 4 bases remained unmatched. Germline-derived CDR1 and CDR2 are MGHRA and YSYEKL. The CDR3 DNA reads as TGCGCCAGCAGCCAAGGGACAGGGCTAGTGAACACTGAAGCTTTCTTT. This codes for CASSQGTGLVNTEAFF.

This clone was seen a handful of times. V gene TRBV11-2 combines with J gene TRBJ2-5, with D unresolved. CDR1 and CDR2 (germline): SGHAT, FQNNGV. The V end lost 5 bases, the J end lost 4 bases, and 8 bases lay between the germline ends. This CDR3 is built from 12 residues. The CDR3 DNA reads TGTGCCAGCAGCAAGAACGGAGAGACCCAGTACTTC. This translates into CASSKNGETQYF.

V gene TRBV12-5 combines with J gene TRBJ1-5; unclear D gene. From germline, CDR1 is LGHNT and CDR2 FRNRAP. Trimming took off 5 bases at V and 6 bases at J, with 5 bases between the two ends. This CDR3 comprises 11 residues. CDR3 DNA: TGTGCTAGTGGTGGCGGTCAGCCCCAGCATTTT. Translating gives CASGGGQPQHF.

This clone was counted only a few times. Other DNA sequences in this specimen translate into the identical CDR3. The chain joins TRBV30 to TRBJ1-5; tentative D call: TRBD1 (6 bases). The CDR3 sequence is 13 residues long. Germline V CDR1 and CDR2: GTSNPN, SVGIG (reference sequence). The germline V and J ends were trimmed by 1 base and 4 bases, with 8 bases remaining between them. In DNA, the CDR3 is TGTGCCTGGAGTGGAGGGGGAAATCAGCCCCAGCATTTT. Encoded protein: CAWSGGGNQPQHF.

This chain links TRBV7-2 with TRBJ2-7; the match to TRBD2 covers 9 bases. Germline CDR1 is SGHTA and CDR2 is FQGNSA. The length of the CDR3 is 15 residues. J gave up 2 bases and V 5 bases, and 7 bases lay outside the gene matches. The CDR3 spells CASSPDGGGAYEQYF. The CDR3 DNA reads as TGTGCCAGCAGCCCGGACGGCGGGGGGGCCTACGAGCAGTACTTC.

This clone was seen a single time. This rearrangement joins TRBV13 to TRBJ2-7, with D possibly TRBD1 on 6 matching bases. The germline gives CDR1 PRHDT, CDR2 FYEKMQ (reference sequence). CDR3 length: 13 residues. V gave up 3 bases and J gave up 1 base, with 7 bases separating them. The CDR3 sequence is CASSFTGSYEQYF. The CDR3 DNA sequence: TGTGCCAGCAGCTTCACAGGGTCCTACGAGCAGTACTTC.

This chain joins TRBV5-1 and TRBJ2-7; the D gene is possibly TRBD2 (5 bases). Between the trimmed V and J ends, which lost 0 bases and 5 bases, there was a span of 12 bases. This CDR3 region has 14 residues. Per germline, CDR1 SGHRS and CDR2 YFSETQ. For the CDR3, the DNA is TGCGCCAGCAGCTTGGTCCCCGGGGTGAACGAGCAGTACTTC. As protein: CASSLVPGVNEQYF. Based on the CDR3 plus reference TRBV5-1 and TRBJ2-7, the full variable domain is KAGVTQTPRYLIKTRGQQVTLSCSPISGHRSVSWYQQTPGQGLQFLFEYFSETQRNKGNFPGRFSGRQFSNSRSEMNVSTLELGDSALYLCASSLVPGVNEQYFGPGTRLTVT.

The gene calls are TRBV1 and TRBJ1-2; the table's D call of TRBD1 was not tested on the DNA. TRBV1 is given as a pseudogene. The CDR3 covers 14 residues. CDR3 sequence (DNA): TGCACCAGCAGCCGCTACAGGAGCAACTATGGCTACACCTTC. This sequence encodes CTSSRYRSNYGYTF.

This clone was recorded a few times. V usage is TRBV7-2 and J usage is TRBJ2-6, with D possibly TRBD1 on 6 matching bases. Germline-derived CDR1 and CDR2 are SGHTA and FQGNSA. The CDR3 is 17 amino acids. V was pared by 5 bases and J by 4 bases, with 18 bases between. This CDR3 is CASSAWTASSGANVLTF. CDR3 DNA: TGTGCCAGCAGCGCATGGACAGCCAGCTCCGGGGCCAACGTCCTGACTTTC.

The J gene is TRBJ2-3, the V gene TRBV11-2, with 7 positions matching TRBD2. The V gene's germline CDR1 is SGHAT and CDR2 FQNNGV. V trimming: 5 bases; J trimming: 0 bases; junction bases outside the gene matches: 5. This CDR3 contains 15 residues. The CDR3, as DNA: TGTGCCAGCAGCCGGAGCGGGACTAGCACAGATACGCAGTATTTT. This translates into CASSRSGTSTDTQYF.

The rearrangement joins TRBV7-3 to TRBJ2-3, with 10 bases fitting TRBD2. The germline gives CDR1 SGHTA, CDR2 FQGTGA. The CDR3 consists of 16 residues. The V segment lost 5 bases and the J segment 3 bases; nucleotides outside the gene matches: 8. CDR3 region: CASSLGRAGGTDTQYF. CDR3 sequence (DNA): TGTGCCAGCAGCCTAGGCCGAGCGGGGGGGACAGATACGCAGTATTTT.

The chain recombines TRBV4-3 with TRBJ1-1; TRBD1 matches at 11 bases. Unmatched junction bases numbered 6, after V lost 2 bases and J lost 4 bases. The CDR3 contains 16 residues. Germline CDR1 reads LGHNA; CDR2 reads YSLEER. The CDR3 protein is CASSQLTGTGGTEAFF. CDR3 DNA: TGCGCCAGCAGCCAATTAACCGGGACAGGGGGCACTGAAGCTTTCTTT.

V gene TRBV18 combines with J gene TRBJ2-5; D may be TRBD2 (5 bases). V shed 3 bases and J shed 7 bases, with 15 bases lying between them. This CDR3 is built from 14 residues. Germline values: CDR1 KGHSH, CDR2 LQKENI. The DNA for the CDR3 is TGTGCCAGCTCACCCAACATAGGGAGAGGGACCCAGTACTTC. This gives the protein CASSPNIGRGTQYF.

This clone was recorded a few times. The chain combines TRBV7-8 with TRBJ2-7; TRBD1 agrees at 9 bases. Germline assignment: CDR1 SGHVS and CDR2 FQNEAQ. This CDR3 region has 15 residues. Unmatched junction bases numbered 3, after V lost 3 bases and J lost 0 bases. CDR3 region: CASSFDRGYSYEQYF. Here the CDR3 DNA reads TGTGCCAGCAGCTTTGACAGGGGGTACTCCTACGAGCAGTACTTC.

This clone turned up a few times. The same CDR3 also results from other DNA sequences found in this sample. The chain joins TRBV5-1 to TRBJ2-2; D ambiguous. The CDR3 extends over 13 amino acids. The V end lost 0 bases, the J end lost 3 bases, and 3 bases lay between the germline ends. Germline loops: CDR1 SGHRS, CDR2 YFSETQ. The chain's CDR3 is CASSLADTGELFF. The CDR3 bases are TGCGCCAGCAGCTTGGCAGACACCGGGGAGCTGTTTTTT.

CDR3 region: CASSQGSWNTEAFF. CDR3 DNA sequence: TGCGCCAGCAGCCAAGGGAGTTGGAACACTGAAGCTTTCTTT. The chain couples TRBV4-3 to TRBJ1-1; D is unresolved. The CDR3 has 14 residues. V shed 1 base and J shed 1 base, with 7 bases lying between them. Germline CDR1 LGHNA, CDR2 YSLEER.

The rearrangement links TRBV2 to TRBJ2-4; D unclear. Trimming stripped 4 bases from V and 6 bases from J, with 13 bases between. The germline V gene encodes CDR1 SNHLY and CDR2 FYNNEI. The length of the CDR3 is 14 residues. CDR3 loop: CASSVSWAANIQYF. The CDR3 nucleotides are TGTGCCAGCAGTGTATCATGGGCAGCAAACATTCAGTACTTC.

CDR3 sequence reads: CASSLGGTVPYEQYF. DNA for the CDR3: TGCGCCAGCAGCTTGGGCGGCACTGTTCCCTACGAGCAGTACTTC. The chain employs TRBV5-1 and TRBJ2-7; no clear D. The CDR3 is 15 residues long. Germline CDR1 reads SGHRS; CDR2 reads YFSETQ. V lost 0 bases and J 2 bases, leaving 12 bases between the germline ends.

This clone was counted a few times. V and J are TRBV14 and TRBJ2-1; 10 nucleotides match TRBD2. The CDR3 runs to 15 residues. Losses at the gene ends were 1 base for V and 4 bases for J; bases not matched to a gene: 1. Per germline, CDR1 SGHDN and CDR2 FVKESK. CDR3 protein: CASSQGSGRYNEQFF. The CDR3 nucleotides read TGTGCCAGCAGCCAAGGTAGCGGGAGGTACAATGAGCAGTTCTTC.

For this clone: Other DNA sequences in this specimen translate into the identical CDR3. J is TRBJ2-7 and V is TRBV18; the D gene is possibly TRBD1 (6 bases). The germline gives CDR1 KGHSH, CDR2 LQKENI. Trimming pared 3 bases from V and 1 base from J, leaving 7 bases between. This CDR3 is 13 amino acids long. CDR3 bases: TGTGCCAGCTCACCTGGACAGTCCTACGAGCAGTACTTC. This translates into CASSPGQSYEQYF.

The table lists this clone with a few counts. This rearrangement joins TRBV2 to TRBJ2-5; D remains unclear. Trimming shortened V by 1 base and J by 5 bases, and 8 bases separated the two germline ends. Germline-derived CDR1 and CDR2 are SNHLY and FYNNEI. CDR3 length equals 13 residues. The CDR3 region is CASSEDREETQYF. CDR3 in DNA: TGTGCCAGCAGTGAAGACCGCGAGGAGACCCAGTACTTC.

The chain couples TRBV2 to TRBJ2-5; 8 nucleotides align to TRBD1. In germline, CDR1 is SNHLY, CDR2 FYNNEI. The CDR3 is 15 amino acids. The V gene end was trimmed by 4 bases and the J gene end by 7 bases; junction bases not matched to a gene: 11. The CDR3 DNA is TGTGCCAGCAGTGGAGCGACAGGGGTCAGGGGGACCCAGTACTTC. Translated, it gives CASSGATGVRGTQYF.

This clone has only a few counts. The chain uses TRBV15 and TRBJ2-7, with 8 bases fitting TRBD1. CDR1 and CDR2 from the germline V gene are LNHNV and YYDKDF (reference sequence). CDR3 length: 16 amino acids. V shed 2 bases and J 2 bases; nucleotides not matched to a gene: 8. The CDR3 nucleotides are TGTGCCACCAGCAGACCGACAGGGGTGGGAACCTACGAGCAGTACTTC. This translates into CATSRPTGVGTYEQYF.